This section outlines one T cell receptor beta chain sequence together with its context. Its antigen is not identified. Germline V lookup: CDR1 MDHEN, CDR2 SYDVKM. Trimming removed 2 bases from V and 3 bases from J; junction bases left unmatched: 4. This CDR3 is built from 16 residues. The repertoire was sequenced with immunoSEQ multiplex PCR; TCRdb's copy has only in-frame clones and lacks some. The table shows approximately 100,000 clones, with around 89% occurring only once. This sample is drawn from a study of PD-1 blockade in classical Hodgkin lymphoma. Every one of the patients relapsed after autologous stem cell transplantation (brentuximab vedotin exposure was variable). Findings of the study overall: Factors driving the repertoire differences, possibly disease activity or prior therapy, remain undefined. Patients were excluded if nivolumab began under 1 year after ASCT (the autologous transplant). Diversity similar to that of newly diagnosed patients was seen at baseline in complete responders.

The V gene is TRBV28, the J gene TRBJ2-1; TRBD2 matches at 10 bases. The source of this sequence is a human donor with classical Hodgkin lymphoma. The sequenced sample was peripheral blood mononuclear cells (PBMCs), obtained before the second cycle of nivolumab. CDR3 sequence: CASSLEAGGNYNEQFF. In DNA, the CDR3 is TGTGCCAGCAGTTTAGAAGCGGGGGGGAACTACAATGAGCAGTTCTTC.